In this sample, the clone carrying this TCR beta chain turned up many times. What it binds is unknown. Amplified TCR beta CDR3 regions derived from RNA transcripts. An initial round of RT-PCR targeting the TCR CDR3 relied on the HTBI primer set. TCRdb re-derived calls from the multiplex PCR reads in MiXCR, one entry per CDR3 protein. Of some 600,000 distinct CDR3 sequences listed, under 60% are singletons. Patients having uncontrolled infection, another autoimmune disease, pregnancy or lactation were not included. This sample was taken from a study of T cells in Graves' hyperthyroidism and ophthalmopathy. Points from the study as a whole: Clonotypes that were expanded in thyroid above 0.001 mostly appeared in blood too. Ophthalmopathy got predicted by the model a median 6.5 months before its onset. The authors' 13 V-J model separated ophthalmopathy from stable hyperthyroidism.

The CDR3 is 14 amino acids. Germline V gene sequence: CDR1 ENHRY, CDR2 SYGVKD. The V end lost 3 bases, the J end lost 0 bases, and 8 bases lay between the germline ends. The chain employs TRBV10-3 and TRBJ1-1; D is possibly TRBD1 (5 bases). The sequence came from a woman between 18 and 29 years old with Graves' hyperthyroidism. What was sequenced was peripheral blood or thyroid tissue (not recorded which). The CDR3 loop is CAISDPGLNTEAFF. The CDR3 coding sequence is TGTGCCATCAGTGACCCAGGGCTGAACACTGAAGCTTTCTTT.